Each of the 22 T cell receptor beta chains below was sequenced from the same sample in a study of T cell responses to AZD1222 COVID-19 vaccine (dated by TCRdb to the early 2020s). Taken with the paper, the label for time point translates to: about 28 days (+/-7) after the second vaccine dose. Library preparation was by the immunoSEQ multiplex PCR assay. The table was pulled from immuneACCESS by TCRdb, which kept in-frame rearrangements only. Such tables lose some clones; where checked, under half of the loss comes from unresolved V genes, and the rest has no known cause. For this sample the table gives about 150,000 clones, of which roughly nine tenths were detected only once. The ten largest clones capture roughly 3.8% of the sample. Sample: peripheral blood, taken 28 days after the second AZD1222 dose. The receptor source for this set is an adult who received the AZD1222 COVID-19 vaccine.

This chain uses TRBV18 with TRBJ2-7; D is uncertain. V was trimmed by 6 bases and J by 5 bases, leaving 8 bases between them. The V gene's germline CDR1 is KGHSH and CDR2 LQKENI. The CDR3 extends over 11 amino acids. The CDR3 spells CASSFTDEQYF. Written as DNA, the CDR3 is TGTGCCAGCTCTTTCACGGACGAGCAGTACTTC.

The rearrangement joins TRBV6-5 to TRBJ2-7, with D perhaps TRBD1 (6 bases). The CDR3 spans 15 residues. Germline lookup yields CDR1 MNHEY and CDR2 SVGAGI. Trimming stripped 6 bases from V and 5 bases from J, with 20 bases between. DNA for the CDR3: TGTGCCAGCAGGGCCGACGCAGGGGCAAGGCACGAGCAGTACTTC. It codes for CASRADAGARHEQYF.

This sequence joins TRBV11-3 and TRBJ2-5, with TRBD2 matching 12 bases. V gave up 4 bases and J gave up 5 bases; unmatched junction bases: 8. The germline gives CDR1 SGHNT, CDR2 YENEEA. The CDR3 totals 16 residues. The CDR3: CASSSGLAGTTETQYF. CDR3 nucleotide sequence: TGTGCCAGCAGCTCTGGACTAGCGGGGACTACGGAGACCCAGTACTTC. The full variable domain, its missing parts supplied by reference TRBV11-3 and TRBJ2-5, is EAGVVQSPRYKIIEKKQPVAFWCNPISGHNTLYWYLQNLGQGPELLIRYENEEAVDDSQLPKDRFSAERLKGVDSTLKIQPAELGDSAVYLCASSSGLAGTTETQYFGPGTRLLVL.

J is TRBJ1-4 and V is TRBV4-1; D not resolved. Germline-derived CDR1 and CDR2 are MGHRA and YSYEKL. This CDR3 is 15 amino acids long. V gave up 0 bases and J gave up 5 bases, with 10 bases separating them. The CDR3 DNA reads as TGCGCCAGCAGCCAAGAGGCAAGCTACAATGAAAAACTGTTTTTT. Its translation is CASSQEASYNEKLFF.

The count of this clone is one. This chain uses TRBV19 with TRBJ2-7; the D call may be TRBD1 or TRBD2 (6 bases each). The V end lost 5 bases, the J end lost 5 bases, and 13 bases lay between the germline ends. Germline CDR1 and CDR2: LNHDA and SQIVND (reference sequence). This CDR3 is 13 amino acids long. CDR3 DNA: TGTGCCAGTAGTCCTATGAGGGGGGACGAGCAGTACTTC. This codes for CASSPMRGDEQYF.

This rearrangement joins TRBV5-1 to TRBJ2-1; no clear D. CDR1 SGHRS and CDR2 YFSETQ come from the germline V gene. The CDR3 covers 16 residues. V was trimmed by 0 bases and J by 0 bases, leaving 10 bases between them. The CDR3 protein is CASSLGVVSSYNEQFF. In nucleotides, the CDR3 is TGCGCCAGCAGCTTGGGGGTAGTCAGCTCCTACAATGAGCAGTTCTTC.

The J gene is TRBJ1-2, the V gene TRBV15; TRBD1 matches 9 bases. The J segment lost 5 bases and the V segment lost 5 bases, leaving 6 bases of the junction unmatched. Per germline, CDR1 LNHNV and CDR2 YYDKDF (reference sequence). There are 14 residues in the CDR3. The CDR3 sequence: CATSANRGLYGYTF. CDR3 DNA sequence: TGTGCCACCAGCGCAAACAGGGGGCTATATGGCTACACCTTC.

This clone has more than one count but fewer than ten. The rearrangement uses TRBV6-6 and TRBJ1-2, with 7 nucleotides matching TRBD1. CDR1 and CDR2 (germline): MNHNY, SVGAGI (reference sequence). The junction had 18 bases not matched to a gene; V was cut back by 7 bases and J by 7 bases. There are 16 residues in the CDR3. The CDR3 DNA reads TGTGCCAGCATGACTGAGGCATACAGGGGACTGAGTGGCTACACCTTC. As protein: CASMTEAYRGLSGYTF.

This clone appeared a single time. CDR3: CASSELTSLGGYTF. The DNA for the CDR3 is TGTGCCAGCAGTGAATTGACTTCGCTGGGGGGCTACACCTTC. The chain carries TRBV25-1 and TRBJ1-2; D unclear. CDR3 length equals 14 residues. Trimming removed 1 base at V and 8 bases at J, with 14 bases between. The germline V gene has CDR1 MGHDK and CDR2 SYGVNS.

The chain recombines TRBV19 with TRBJ2-5; TRBD2 matches 12 bases. CDR3 length: 14 residues. Germline V gene lookup returns CDR1 LNHDA and CDR2 SQIVND (reference sequence). V gave up 7 bases and J gave up 4 bases; unmatched junction bases: 4. CDR3 in DNA: TGTGCCAGTAAGACTAGCGGGAGTTTAGAGACCCAGTACTTC. Protein: CASKTSGSLETQYF.

The rearrangement uses TRBV11-2 and TRBJ1-4; D ambiguous. Germline V gives CDR1 SGHAT, CDR2 FQNNGV. Trimming stripped 2 bases from V and 8 bases from J, with 12 bases between. This CDR3 comprises 14 residues. CDR3 sequence (DNA): TGTGCCAGCAGCTTAAATAGGGTGGGGGAAAAACTGTTTTTT. Its protein is CASSLNRVGEKLFF.

The chain combines TRBV19 with TRBJ1-5; TRBD1 might be the D (5 bases). CDR3 length equals 17 residues. Germline V gene lookup returns CDR1 LNHDA and CDR2 SQIVND (reference sequence). Trimming cost V 3 bases and J 0 bases, with 15 bases left between them. CDR3 in DNA: TGTGCCAGTAGTATCCTCCCACAGGAGCTTAGCAATCAGCCCCAGCATTTT. This codes for CASSILPQELSNQPQHF.

The chain uses TRBV11-3 and TRBJ2-7; D not resolved. V was cut by 1 base and J by 2 bases, with 12 bases left in between. Germline assignment: CDR1 SGHNT and CDR2 YENEEA. The length of the CDR3 is 15 residues. CDR3 sequence (DNA): TGTGCCAGCAGCTTAGGGTCGACCGAAACCTACGAGCAGTACTTC. Protein: CASSLGSTETYEQYF.

This chain connects TRBV5-1 to TRBJ2-2; a possible D gene is TRBD1 (5 bases). Germline V gene data show CDR1 as SGHRS and CDR2 as YFSETQ. V lost 0 bases to trimming and J lost 5 bases, with 14 bases between them. The CDR3 has 16 amino acids. CDR3 amino acids: CASSLESRAGTGELFF. CDR3 DNA: TGCGCCAGCAGCTTGGAGTCCAGGGCAGGTACCGGGGAGCTGTTTTTT.

This sequence joins TRBV5-1 and TRBJ1-1; D remains unclear. Deletions cut 0 bases from V and 3 bases from J, with 9 bases between. CDR3 size: 14 residues. Germline V lookup: CDR1 SGHRS, CDR2 YFSETQ. For the CDR3, the DNA is TGCGCCAGCAGCTTGGTTGTCCCCGACACTGAAGCTTTCTTT. This encodes CASSLVVPDTEAFF.

The CDR3 spells CASSQAAKSGLTGDEQFF. The CDR3 DNA reads TGTGCCAGCAGCCAAGCTGCTAAGAGCGGACTAACCGGCGATGAGCAGTTCTTC. V is TRBV4-2 and J is TRBJ2-1; tentatively, D is TRBD2 (6 bases). This CDR3 comprises 18 residues. CDR1 and CDR2 (germline): LGHNA, YNFKEQ. Trimming pared 1 base from V and 8 bases from J, leaving 24 bases between.

V is TRBV6-1 and J is TRBJ1-5; D is unresolved. Germline V gene lookup returns CDR1 MNHNS and CDR2 SASEGT. The germline V and J ends were trimmed by 3 bases and 2 bases, with 11 bases remaining between them. The CDR3 has 15 residues. CDR3 sequence: CASSDRWGGNQPQHF. The CDR3 DNA sequence: TGTGCCAGCAGTGACAGGTGGGGTGGCAATCAGCCCCAGCATTTT.

The genes are TRBV5-1 and TRBJ1-2; tentative D call: TRBD1 (6 bases). Germline V gives CDR1 SGHRS, CDR2 YFSETQ. V was pared by 4 bases and J by 3 bases, with 10 bases between. The CDR3 has 13 residues. As DNA, the CDR3 is TGCGCCAGCAGCGAGGACAGTGACTATGGCTACACCTTC. Translated: CASSEDSDYGYTF.

This rearrangement joins TRBV24-1 to TRBJ2-7, with D perhaps matching TRBD2 (6 bases). CDR1 and CDR2 (germline): KGHDR, SFDVKD. V gave up 3 bases and J gave up 2 bases, with 13 bases separating them. The CDR3 length is 15 residues. Written as DNA, the CDR3 is TGTGCCACCAGTGATCCAGTTAGCGGCACCTACGAGCAGTACTTC. Translating gives CATSDPVSGTYEQYF.

This clone was recorded once. J is TRBJ1-2 and V is TRBV5-5, with TRBD1 matching over 10 bases. The CDR3 spans 14 residues. Unmatched junction bases numbered 8, after V lost 4 bases and J lost 8 bases. The V gene's germline CDR1 is SGHKS and CDR2 YYEKEE (reference sequence). CDR3 sequence: CASSPDRGQGGYTF. CDR3 DNA sequence: TGTGCCAGCAGCCCTGACAGGGGGCAAGGCGGCTACACCTTC.

The rearrangement uses TRBV7-9 and TRBJ1-2; no clear D gene. The V gene's germline CDR1 is SEHNR and CDR2 FQNEAQ (reference sequence). This CDR3 has 15 amino acids. V was shortened by 0 bases and J by 6 bases, with 14 bases between the two germline ends. This chain's CDR3 is CASSLALVGKDGYTF. CDR3 in DNA: TGTGCCAGCAGCTTAGCGCTGGTAGGGAAGGATGGCTACACCTTC. Based on the CDR3 plus reference TRBV7-9 and TRBJ1-2, the full variable domain is DTGVSQNPRHKITKRGQNVTFRCDPISEHNRLYWYRQTLGQGPEFLTYFQNEAQLEKSRLLSDRFSAERPKGSFSTLEIQRTEQGDSAMYLCASSLALVGKDGYTFGSGTRLTVV.

The chain carries TRBV12-5 and TRBJ2-1; 7 positions agree with TRBD2. The germline V gene has CDR1 LGHNT and CDR2 FRNRAP. V dropped 2 bases and J dropped 8; count of bases not matched to a gene: 6. The CDR3 contains 14 residues. Here the CDR3 DNA reads TGTGCTAGTGGTTTGTCGAGACTAGCAGATGAGCAGTTCTTC. Translated, it gives CASGLSRLADEQFF.